The present entry profiles one TCR beta chain with its context. This clonotype was counted between two and nine times. Which antigen it targets is not known. Nothing much larger sits one base from this clone, and base qualities are not available. All donors were healthy Caucasians. The twin cohort consisted of three pairs of female monozygotic twins, all aged about 18 to 29 years. Positive isolation kits from Invitrogen were used to isolate CD4+ and CD8+ T cell populations. The source of the sample is a study of identical twins (dated by TCRdb to the mid-2010s). Turning to the overall study: To test whether fetal clonotypes persist, this study deep-sequenced TCR alpha and beta repertoires from monozygotic twins, from unrelated adults of various ages, and from cord blood. To rule out contamination, replicate twin experiments were performed at different times with different library preparation protocols. General findings and caveats noted by the study authors: Zero-insertion analyses could be partly confounded by invariant T cells such as MAIT and iNKT, though diverse VJ usage argued against such confounding for most clonotypes. Abundant cord blood beta clonotypes had fewer insertions, young adult naive repertoires showed a similar but weaker trend, and memory repertoires showed no such trend. Compared with coincidental sharing between unrelated individuals, out-of-frame TCR alpha sequences shared between twins showed an excess of sequences with low generation probability. In beta out-of-frame sequences, excess twin sharing was weaker, because having fewer shared sequences lowered the signal-to-noise ratio. Because the same donors could not be followed over many years, conclusions were based on cross-sectional statistical analysis. In monozygotic twins, recombination models systematically underestimated out-of-frame TCR alpha sharing, but the models matched the sharing seen between unrelated individuals.

Relative to germline, V is 4 bases shorter and J is 7 bases shorter, with 11 bases between their ends. CDR1 SGHVS and CDR2 FQNEAQ were looked up in the germline V gene. The CDR3 measures 13 amino acids from cysteine to phenylalanine. Only CDR3 DNA remains: 39 bases, in frame from the first base. The library came from 5' RACE. The sample was run on an Illumina HiSeq 2000. A universal primer binding site was added through template switching, and the final cDNA carried a unique molecular identifier so that TCR cDNA molecules could be counted accurately. Specific primers in the conserved constant-segment region were used to synthesize first-strand cDNA for the TCR alpha and beta chains. To control for contamination, each cDNA library was double barcoded with a SMART-Mk sample barcode plus Illumina barcodes. Two successive PCR steps introduced TruSeq adapter sequences along with Illumina sample barcodes. Sequencing of the TCR alpha and beta cDNA libraries was done on the Illumina HiSeq platform using custom primers. The study's processing was this. MiGEC was used to process raw reads and extract unique molecular identifiers, and MiXCR was used to find CDR3 positions. For each individual, recombination models were inferred using an EM algorithm with the repgenHMM and IGoR tools. Shared clonotype analysis was performed with the tcR package in R, normalizing sharing by the product of cloneset sizes. To study raw recombination without the effects of thymic and clonal selection, out-of-frame nonproductive sequences were analyzed. TCRdb itself trimmed the public reads at Q25 with fastp, ran MiXCR and retained productive beta chains. All rows with the same CDR3 protein become a single entry with the most common DNA and genes. The V and J calls and clone size are TCRdb's, not the authors'. The sample yields about 300,000 distinct CDR3 sequences; approximately 13% were counted once. The ten biggest clones cover 7.2% of the sample.

These data also featured in a second study, about yellow fever vaccine responses in identical twins. The second study reports: According to the authors, in identical twins the way T cells responded to vaccination appeared partly convergent and partly personalized. The study precisely tracked vaccine-responding T cell clones in identical twins.

This clonotype was obtained from a woman under 30 in good health. Sequenced: CD8+ T cells sorted from blood. The rearrangement joined TRBV7-8 to TRBJ1-5, and TRBD1 may be the D gene, going by 6 matching bases. The CDR3 has the sequence CASSSGGGQPQHF. The nucleotides read TGTGCCAGCAGCTCCGGGGGCGGGCAGCCCCAGCATTTT.